The 9 T cell receptor beta chains below all came from one sample that was sequenced in a study of blood T cell repertoires in COVID-19. Here immunoSEQ multiplex PCR was the method, and the copy in TCRdb shows in-frame clones only, minus some. The sample contains over 130,000 clones, roughly 80% of which appear only once. Source material: peripheral blood. The receptors here all came from a woman aged 80 or over with acute or convalescent COVID-19.

The chain joins TRBV30 to TRBJ1-4; D is perhaps TRBD1 (5 bases). This CDR3 spans 14 amino acids. Germline CDR1 GTSNPN, CDR2 SVGIG (reference sequence). Trimming cost V 7 bases and J 3 bases, with 15 bases left between them. This chain's CDR3 is CALKRRDSNEKLFF. The CDR3, as DNA: TGTGCCTTAAAAAGACGGGACTCTAATGAAAAACTGTTTTTT.

This chain links TRBV5-1 with TRBJ2-1; no reliable D call. The CDR3 totals 12 residues. V dropped 1 base and J dropped 7 bases, with 6 bases sitting between them. CDR1 SGHRS and CDR2 YFSETQ come from the germline V gene. The CDR3 sequence: CASSLRVNEQFF. The CDR3 DNA reads TGCGCCAGCAGCTTGCGTGTGAATGAGCAGTTCTTC.

This clone was recorded a few times. At the DNA level, this CDR3 is encoded by other sequences in the same sample as well. The chain employs TRBV5-1 and TRBJ1-3, with D possibly matching TRBD1 (6 bases). V shed 4 bases and J shed 2 bases, with 10 bases lying between them. The germline gives CDR1 SGHRS, CDR2 YFSETQ. The length of the CDR3 is 14 residues. The CDR3 nucleotides read TGCGCCAGCAGCCTACAGGGCCCTGGAAACACCATATATTTT. Amino acids: CASSLQGPGNTIYF.

This clone has a handful of counts. This chain links TRBV29-1 with TRBJ2-7, with 9 bases matching TRBD2. CDR1 and CDR2 (germline): SQVTM, ANQGSEA. The trim removed 3 bases at V and 4 bases at J, leaving 1 base unmatched. The CDR3 covers 12 residues. The CDR3 DNA is TGCAGCGTTGAGCGGGGGGGGTACGAGCAGTACTTC. It is translated as CSVERGGYEQYF.

This chain links TRBV11-2 with TRBJ2-7; no clear D gene. Deletions cut 4 bases from V and 3 bases from J, with 10 bases between. Germline values: CDR1 SGHAT, CDR2 FQNNGV. The CDR3 runs 13 residues. The CDR3 nucleotides read TGTGCCAGCAGCTCTTACTTGAGCTACGAGCAGTACTTC. Its protein is CASSSYLSYEQYF.

This clone was picked up one time. The chain couples TRBV7-9 to TRBJ2-7, with 9 bases lining up with TRBD1. Per germline, CDR1 SEHNR and CDR2 FQNEAQ (reference sequence). The CDR3 has 17 residues. The V gene end was trimmed by 2 bases and the J gene end by 3 bases; junction bases not matched to a gene: 11. CDR3 in DNA: TGTGCCAGCAGCTTAAATCGGTGGACAGGGGAAAACTACGAGCAGTACTTC. Protein product: CASSLNRWTGENYEQYF.

The chain links TRBV11-2 to TRBJ2-1, with 15 positions matching TRBD2. Per germline, CDR1 SGHAT and CDR2 FQNNGV. J lost 9 bases, V lost 5 bases, and 2 bases had no gene match. The CDR3 runs to 14 residues. The CDR3 sequence is CASSGTSGGLEQFF. The DNA of the CDR3 is TGTGCCAGCAGCGGGACTAGCGGGGGGCTTGAGCAGTTCTTC.

V usage is TRBV18 and J usage is TRBJ1-6; D gene uncertain. Germline V gene data show CDR1 as KGHSH and CDR2 as LQKENI. Trimming cost V 5 bases and J 10 bases, with 12 bases left between them. The CDR3 consists of 13 residues. In nucleotides, the CDR3 is TGTGCCAGCTCAGACAACGAAAGATCACCCCTCCACTTT. Its translation: CASSDNERSPLHF.

The rearrangement uses TRBV10-1 and TRBJ1-5, with 7 bases that match TRBD1. V lost 9 bases to trimming and J lost 3 bases; unmatched junction nucleotides: 11. The CDR3 extends over 15 amino acids. Germline-derived CDR1 and CDR2 are WNHNN and SYGVQD (reference sequence). CDR3 protein: CARTPGTASNQPQHF. The CDR3 nucleotides are TGCGCCAGGACTCCCGGGACAGCATCCAATCAGCCCCAGCATTTT.